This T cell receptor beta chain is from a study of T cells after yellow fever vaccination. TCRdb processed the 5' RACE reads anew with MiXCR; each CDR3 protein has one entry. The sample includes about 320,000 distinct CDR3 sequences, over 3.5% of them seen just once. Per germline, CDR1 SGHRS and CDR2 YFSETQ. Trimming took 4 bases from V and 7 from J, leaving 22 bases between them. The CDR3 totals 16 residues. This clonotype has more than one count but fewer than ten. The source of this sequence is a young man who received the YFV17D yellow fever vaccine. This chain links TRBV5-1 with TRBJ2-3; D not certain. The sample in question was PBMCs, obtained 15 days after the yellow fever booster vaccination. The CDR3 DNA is TGCGCCAGCAGCAGCAGCCCTGTGCCCGTGGAGCATACGCAGTATTTT. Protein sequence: CASSSSPVPVEHTQYF.